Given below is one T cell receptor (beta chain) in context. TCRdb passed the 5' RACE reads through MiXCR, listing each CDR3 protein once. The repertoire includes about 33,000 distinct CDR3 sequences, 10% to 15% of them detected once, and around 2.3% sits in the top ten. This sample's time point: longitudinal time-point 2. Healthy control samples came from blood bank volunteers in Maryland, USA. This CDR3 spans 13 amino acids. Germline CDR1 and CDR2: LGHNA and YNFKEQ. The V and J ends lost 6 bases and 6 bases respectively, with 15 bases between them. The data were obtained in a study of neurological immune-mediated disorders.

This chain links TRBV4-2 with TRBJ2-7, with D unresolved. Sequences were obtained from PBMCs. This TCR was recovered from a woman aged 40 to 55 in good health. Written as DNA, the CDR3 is TGTGCCAGCAGTCCAGTGATAAGTGTCGAGCAGTACTTC. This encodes CASSPVISVEQYF.